These 27 T cell receptor beta chains were sequenced from one sample in a study of cytomegalovirus exposure and HLA in healthy donors. This PCR relied on a set of 60 Vbeta primers and 13 Jbeta primers. Sequencing used immunoSEQ multiplex PCR; TCRdb keeps in-frame clones, though not all of them. The sample has 150,000 to 200,000 clones; around four fifths are singletons. The specimen sequenced was PBMCs. The receptors shown here come from a woman under 30 in good health and CMV-seronegative.

This clone appeared a few times. V and J are TRBV2 and TRBJ2-5; 9 bases line up with TRBD2. The junction had 8 bases not matched to a gene; V was cut back by 7 bases and J by 5 bases. Germline V lookup: CDR1 SNHLY, CDR2 FYNNEI. The CDR3 totals 14 residues. The CDR3 reads CASTFWTSAETQYF. The CDR3 coding sequence is TGTGCCAGCACCTTTTGGACTAGCGCGGAGACCCAGTACTTC.

J is TRBJ2-5 and V is TRBV2, with 13 bases fitting TRBD2. Germline V gives CDR1 SNHLY, CDR2 FYNNEI. The CDR3 runs to 15 residues. V trimming: 6 bases; J trimming: 4 bases; junction bases outside the gene matches: 5. The CDR3 loop reads CASSGLAGAGETQYF. CDR3 bases: TGTGCCAGCAGCGGACTAGCGGGAGCGGGAGAGACCCAGTACTTC.

The genes are TRBV7-9 and TRBJ1-1; TRBD1 is a possible D gene (6 bases). Germline CDR1 and CDR2: SEHNR and FQNEAQ (reference sequence). Trimming stripped 0 bases from V and 0 bases from J, with 17 bases between. CDR3 length: 18 amino acids. The CDR3 is CASSLAYRTDNMNTEAFF. The CDR3 nucleotides read TGTGCCAGCAGCTTAGCTTATCGGACAGATAACATGAACACTGAAGCTTTCTTT.

In its sample, this clone was seen a few times. The chain couples TRBV5-4 to TRBJ1-1; D perhaps matches TRBD1 (6 bases). Per the germline V gene, CDR1 is SGHNT and CDR2 is YYREEE (reference sequence). The V end was cut by 3 bases, the J end by 0 bases, with 9 bases between. This CDR3 is 14 amino acids long. As DNA, the CDR3 is TGTGCCAGCAGCTCACAGGGCCTGAACACTGAAGCTTTCTTT. Translating it yields CASSSQGLNTEAFF.

V usage is TRBV5-1 and J usage is TRBJ2-7; perhaps TRBD2 as D (6 bases). This CDR3 spans 14 amino acids. Between the trimmed V and J ends, which lost 4 bases and 3 bases, there was a span of 14 bases. The germline gives CDR1 SGHRS, CDR2 YFSETQ. CDR3 sequence reads: CASSPPGSRYEQYF. The CDR3 DNA is TGCGCCAGCAGCCCCCCCGGGAGCCGCTACGAGCAGTACTTC.

The CDR3 nucleotides read TGTGCCAGTAGCACCCGACAGGGGAGCAATGAGCAGTTCTTC. It yields the protein CASSTRQGSNEQFF. This chain links TRBV19 with TRBJ2-1, with 8 bases identical to TRBD1. The CDR3 sequence is 14 residues long. V lost 6 bases to trimming and J lost 6 bases; unmatched junction nucleotides: 7. The germline V gene encodes CDR1 LNHDA and CDR2 SQIVND (reference sequence). The whole variable domain, filled in from reference TRBV19 and TRBJ2-1, reads DGGITQSPKYLFRKEGQNVTLSCEQNLNHDAMYWYRQDPGQGLRLIYYSQIVNDFQKGDIAEGYSVSREKKESFPLTVTSAQKNPTAFYLCASSTRQGSNEQFFGPGTRLTVL.

J is TRBJ2-7 and V is TRBV5-1; 9 bases line up with TRBD1. This CDR3 has 16 amino acids. Trimming took 2 bases from V and 2 from J; bases not matched to a gene: 8. Per the germline V gene, CDR1 is SGHRS and CDR2 is YFSETQ. The CDR3 DNA follows: TGCGCCAGCAGCTTTAGGGGGACAGGGATCGCCTACGAGCAGTACTTC. The encoded protein is CASSFRGTGIAYEQYF.

The V and J genes are TRBV12-5 and TRBJ2-1, with D uncertain. Germline assignment: CDR1 LGHNT and CDR2 FRNRAP. The CDR3 sequence is 13 residues long. Trimming cost V 6 bases and J 7 bases, with 13 bases left between them. DNA of the CDR3: TGTGCTAGTGGGACGGAGTCGATAAATGAGCAGTTCTTC. Translating gives CASGTESINEQFF.

The CDR3 loop is CAMARTATGTQYF. The CDR3 DNA reads TGTGCCATGGCACGGACAGCTACTGGGACCCAGTACTTC. This chain joins TRBV6-1 and TRBJ2-5; tentative D call: TRBD1 (6 bases). CDR1 MNHNS and CDR2 SASEGT come from the germline V gene. The CDR3 loop spans 13 amino acids. Trimming removed 10 bases at V and 7 bases at J, with 19 bases between.

This chain joins TRBV9 and TRBJ2-7, with D unclear. Trimming shortened V by 0 bases and J by 0 bases, and 13 bases separated the two germline ends. The CDR3 loop spans 16 amino acids. Germline CDR1 SGDLS, CDR2 YYNGEE. The CDR3 reads CASSVDTGDFSYEQYF. Here the CDR3 DNA reads TGTGCCAGCAGCGTAGACACTGGTGACTTCTCCTACGAGCAGTACTTC.

The gene calls are TRBV2 and TRBJ2-3; 7 nucleotides agree with TRBD1. Looked up from germline, CDR1 is SNHLY and CDR2 is FYNNEI. The CDR3 is 16 amino acids. The V segment lost 8 bases and the J segment 5 bases; nucleotides outside the gene matches: 16. CDR3 bases: TGTGCCAGCCTCCTGACAGGGACGGGTCGTGGAGATACGCAGTATTTT. Translated, it gives CASLLTGTGRGDTQYF.

The gene calls are TRBV2 and TRBJ2-1; D is unresolved. The CDR3 spans 14 residues. Trimming shortened V by 7 bases and J by 3 bases, and 13 bases separated the two germline ends. CDR1 is SNHLY and CDR2 is FYNNEI in the germline V gene. The CDR3 DNA sequence: TGTGCCAGCATTGCACGGGTAAGCTACAATGAGCAGTTCTTC. As protein: CASIARVSYNEQFF.

This clone was found once. The gene calls are TRBV11-2 and TRBJ2-7; a possible D gene is TRBD2 (5 bases). In germline, CDR1 is SGHAT, CDR2 FQNNGV. Trimming removed 6 bases from V and 4 bases from J, with 10 bases in between. There are 12 residues in the CDR3. The CDR3 here is CASSPLGYEQYF. DNA of the CDR3: TGTGCCAGCAGTCCACTAGGGTACGAGCAGTACTTC.

Written as DNA, the CDR3 is TGCAGCGTTGACGACGGGACAGTCAATGGCTACACCTTC. Amino acids: CSVDDGTVNGYTF. The rearrangement joins TRBV29-1 to TRBJ1-2; 7 positions match TRBD1. Germline V CDR1 and CDR2: SQVTM, ANQGSEA. After removal of 3 bases from V and 6 bases from J, the junction contained 7 bases not matched to a gene. There are 13 residues in the CDR3.

V gene TRBV28 combines with J gene TRBJ1-1, with a weak D call TRBD1 (5 bases). The germline CDR1 and CDR2 sequences are MDHEN and SYDVKM. The length of the CDR3 is 16 residues. V was pared by 3 bases and J by 1 base, with 15 bases between. The CDR3 sequence is CASSFIESGPNTEAFF. CDR3 DNA: TGTGCCAGCAGTTTTATAGAGTCAGGGCCGAACACTGAAGCTTTCTTT.

The J gene is TRBJ1-4, the V gene TRBV7-8, with TRBD1 identical over 9 bases. Trimming at V came to 2 bases and at J to 3 bases, leaving 16 bases not matched to a gene. The CDR3 is 20 amino acids. Per germline, CDR1 SGHVS and CDR2 FQNEAQ. The CDR3 loop is CASSLYMGQGDGRANEKLFF. The CDR3 DNA sequence: TGTGCCAGCAGCTTATATATGGGACAGGGTGATGGTCGGGCTAATGAAAAACTGTTTTTT.

The rearrangement joins TRBV18 to TRBJ2-7; the match to TRBD1 covers 8 bases. The CDR3 sequence is 17 residues long. J lost 0 bases, V lost 3 bases, and 10 bases had no gene match. The germline V gene encodes CDR1 KGHSH and CDR2 LQKENI. The CDR3 bases are TGTGCCAGCTCACCGCCAACAGGGGGTACAAGCTCCTACGAGCAGTACTTC. It yields the protein CASSPPTGGTSSYEQYF.

The gene calls are TRBV27 and TRBJ2-1, with 7 bases lining up with TRBD2. J gave up 1 base and V 0 bases, and 0 bases lay outside the gene matches. The CDR3 sequence is 15 residues long. Per germline, CDR1 MNHEY and CDR2 SMNVEV (reference sequence). CDR3 coding DNA: TGTGCCAGCAGTTTATCGGGACTATCCTACAATGAGCAGTTCTTC. This translates into CASSLSGLSYNEQFF.

This clone occurred once. The chain combines TRBV15 with TRBJ2-1; D possibly corresponds to TRBD2 (6 bases). Germline lookup yields CDR1 LNHNV and CDR2 YYDKDF (reference sequence). Deletions cut 3 bases from V and 3 bases from J, with 24 bases between. CDR3 length: 19 amino acids. CDR3 loop: CATSSINSGGTGRYNEQFF. The DNA of the CDR3 is TGTGCCACCAGCAGTATCAATTCTGGAGGGACCGGCCGCTACAATGAGCAGTTCTTC.

This rearrangement joins TRBV5-4 to TRBJ1-2, with D hard to call. V was cut by 0 bases and J by 0 bases, with 9 bases left in between. From germline, CDR1 is SGHNT and CDR2 YYREEE (reference sequence). The CDR3 is made up of 15 amino acids. Here the CDR3 DNA reads TGTGCCAGCAGCTTGGCCGGGGTTCCTAACTATGGCTACACCTTC. The encoded protein is CASSLAGVPNYGYTF.

This chain connects TRBV5-1 to TRBJ2-5; D possibly corresponds to TRBD1 (5 bases). Per germline, CDR1 SGHRS and CDR2 YFSETQ. The CDR3 loop spans 13 amino acids. Deletions cut 0 bases from V and 2 bases from J, with 5 bases between. This chain's CDR3 is CASSLGQQETQYF. The CDR3 nucleotides are TGCGCCAGCAGCTTGGGACAGCAAGAGACCCAGTACTTC.

This clone has more than one count but fewer than ten. The chain joins TRBV6-1 to TRBJ2-4; a weak D match, TRBD1 (6 bases). The V gene's germline CDR1 is MNHNS and CDR2 SASEGT. The ends were cut back, 4 bases at V and 4 bases at J, with 11 bases in the middle. The CDR3 has 14 amino acids. This CDR3 is CASSGTAPKNIQYF. In DNA form, the CDR3 reads TGTGCCAGCAGTGGGACAGCTCCAAAAAACATTCAGTACTTC.

The rearrangement joins TRBV6-5 to TRBJ2-2; D uncertain. There are 16 residues in the CDR3. In germline, CDR1 is MNHEY, CDR2 SVGAGI. Trimming took off 0 bases at V and 0 bases at J, with 8 bases between the two ends. The CDR3 DNA sequence: TGTGCCAGCAGTTACTCGGAGTGGTCGAACACCGGGGAGCTGTTTTTT. This codes for CASSYSEWSNTGELFF.

The chain is built from TRBV10-3 and TRBJ1-4, with 8 bases lining up with TRBD1. The CDR3 length is 14 residues. Trimming at V came to 4 bases and at J to 5 bases, leaving 3 bases not matched to a gene. Germline V lookup: CDR1 ENHRY, CDR2 SYGVKD. The CDR3 is CAISGQGKNEKLFF. DNA for the CDR3: TGTGCCATCAGTGGACAGGGGAAAAATGAAAAACTGTTTTTT.

The chain employs TRBV9 and TRBJ1-4; D uncertain. V shed 2 bases and J shed 5 bases, with 7 bases lying between them. The CDR3 covers 13 residues. CDR1 is SGDLS, CDR2 YYNGEE, per germline. The CDR3 DNA reads as TGTGCCAGCAGCGTTAGAGGGAATGAAAAACTGTTTTTT. Residues: CASSVRGNEKLFF.

This sequence joins TRBV11-2 and TRBJ2-7, with D possibly TRBD2 on 5 matching bases. CDR1 is SGHAT, CDR2 FQNNGV, per germline. The V end was cut by 8 bases, the J end by 7 bases, with 21 bases between. This CDR3 spans 14 amino acids. CDR3 nucleotide sequence: TGTGCCAGCCTCCGGAGGACCCTTACCGGAGAGCAGTACTTC. Amino acid sequence: CASLRRTLTGEQYF.

The chain is built from TRBV27 and TRBJ1-5; D is undetermined. Germline CDR1 MNHEY, CDR2 SMNVEV (reference sequence). The CDR3 sequence is 15 residues long. The V end lost 4 bases, the J end lost 4 bases, and 14 bases lay between the germline ends. The DNA for the CDR3 is TGTGCCAGCAGTTCACTATCGGGAGGTAATCAGCCCCAGCATTTT. It codes for CASSSLSGGNQPQHF.